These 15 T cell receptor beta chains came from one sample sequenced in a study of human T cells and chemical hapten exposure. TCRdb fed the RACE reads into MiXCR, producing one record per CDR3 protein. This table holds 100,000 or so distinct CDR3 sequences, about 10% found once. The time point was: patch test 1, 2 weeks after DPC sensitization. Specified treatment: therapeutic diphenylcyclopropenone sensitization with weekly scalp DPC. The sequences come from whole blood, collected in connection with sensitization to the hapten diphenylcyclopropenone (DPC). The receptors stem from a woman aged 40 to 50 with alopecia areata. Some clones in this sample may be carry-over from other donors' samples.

The DNA of the CDR3 is TGCAGCGCCCTTCTTAGCGGGAGTGAGACCCAGTACTTC. This codes for CSALLSGSETQYF. The chain recombines TRBV20-1 with TRBJ2-5; 9 bases map to TRBD2. The CDR3 is 13 residues long. Germline V gene lookup returns CDR1 DFQATT and CDR2 SNEGSKA (reference sequence).

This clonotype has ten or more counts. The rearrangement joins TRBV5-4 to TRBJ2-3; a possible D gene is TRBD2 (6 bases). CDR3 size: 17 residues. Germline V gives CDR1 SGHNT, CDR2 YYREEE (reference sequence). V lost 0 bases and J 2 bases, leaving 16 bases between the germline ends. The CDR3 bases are TGTGCCAGCAGCTTGGACGGGGGAGCAAAGATCACAGATACGCAGTATTTT. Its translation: CASSLDGGAKITDTQYF.

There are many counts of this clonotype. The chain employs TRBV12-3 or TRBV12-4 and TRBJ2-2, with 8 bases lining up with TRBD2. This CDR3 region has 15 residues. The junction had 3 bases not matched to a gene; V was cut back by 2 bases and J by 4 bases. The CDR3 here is CASSLMAGGTGELFF. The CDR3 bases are TGTGCCAGCAGTTTAATGGCGGGGGGCACCGGGGAGCTGTTTTTT.

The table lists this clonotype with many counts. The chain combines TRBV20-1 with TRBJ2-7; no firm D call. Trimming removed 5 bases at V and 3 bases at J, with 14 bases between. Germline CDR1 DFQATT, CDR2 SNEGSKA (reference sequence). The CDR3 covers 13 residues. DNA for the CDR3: TGCAGTGCTGATACTCCGGGTGGCTACGAGCAGTACTTC. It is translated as CSADTPGGYEQYF.

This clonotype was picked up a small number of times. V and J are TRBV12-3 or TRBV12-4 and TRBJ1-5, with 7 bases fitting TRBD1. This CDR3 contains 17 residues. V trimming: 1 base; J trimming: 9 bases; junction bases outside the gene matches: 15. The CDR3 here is CASSLVSTGRALGPQHF. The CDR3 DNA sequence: TGTGCCAGCAGTTTAGTGTCGACAGGGAGAGCTTTAGGGCCCCAGCATTTT.

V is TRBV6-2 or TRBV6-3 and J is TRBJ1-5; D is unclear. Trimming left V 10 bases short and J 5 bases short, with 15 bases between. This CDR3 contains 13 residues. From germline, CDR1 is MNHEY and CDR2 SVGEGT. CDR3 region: CATETKPDQPQHF. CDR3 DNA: TGTGCCACCGAGACGAAACCCGATCAGCCCCAGCATTTT.

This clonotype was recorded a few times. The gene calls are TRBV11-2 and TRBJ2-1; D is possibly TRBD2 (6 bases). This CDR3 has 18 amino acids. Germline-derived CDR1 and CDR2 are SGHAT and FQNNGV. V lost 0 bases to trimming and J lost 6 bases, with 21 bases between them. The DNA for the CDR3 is TGTGCCAGCAGCTTAGATCCCGGCGGTCTAGCGTCCGCCAATGAGCAGTTCTTC. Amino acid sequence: CASSLDPGGLASANEQFF.

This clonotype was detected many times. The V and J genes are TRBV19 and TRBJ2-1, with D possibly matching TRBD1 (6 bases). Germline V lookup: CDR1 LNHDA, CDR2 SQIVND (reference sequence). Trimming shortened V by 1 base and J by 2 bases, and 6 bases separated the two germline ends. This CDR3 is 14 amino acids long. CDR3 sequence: CASSIGGPYNEQFF. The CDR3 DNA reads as TGTGCCAGTAGTATAGGGGGGCCCTACAATGAGCAGTTCTTC.

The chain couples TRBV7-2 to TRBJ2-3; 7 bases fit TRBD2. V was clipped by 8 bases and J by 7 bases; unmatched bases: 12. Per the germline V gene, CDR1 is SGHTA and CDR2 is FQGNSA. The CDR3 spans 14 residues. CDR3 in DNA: TGTGCCAGCGGAGAGCGGGGTAGGACAAATACGCAGTATTTT. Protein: CASGERGRTNTQYF.

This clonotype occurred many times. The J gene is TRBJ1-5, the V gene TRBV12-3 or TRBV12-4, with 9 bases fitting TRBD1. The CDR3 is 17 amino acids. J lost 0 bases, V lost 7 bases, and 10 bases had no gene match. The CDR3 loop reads CASTRSTGGPSNQPQHF. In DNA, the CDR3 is TGTGCCAGCACCAGAAGTACAGGGGGCCCTAGCAATCAGCCCCAGCATTTT.

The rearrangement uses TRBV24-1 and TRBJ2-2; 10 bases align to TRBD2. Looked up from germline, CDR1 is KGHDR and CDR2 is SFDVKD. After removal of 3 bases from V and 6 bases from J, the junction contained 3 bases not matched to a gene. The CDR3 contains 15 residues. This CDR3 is CATSDPSGRAGELFF. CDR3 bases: TGTGCCACCAGTGATCCGAGCGGGAGGGCCGGGGAGCTGTTTTTT.

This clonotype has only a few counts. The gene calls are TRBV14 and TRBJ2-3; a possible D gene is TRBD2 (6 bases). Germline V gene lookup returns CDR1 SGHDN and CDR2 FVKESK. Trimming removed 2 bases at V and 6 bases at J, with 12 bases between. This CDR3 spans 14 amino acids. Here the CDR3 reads CASSQRGSIDTQYF. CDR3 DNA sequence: TGTGCCAGCAGCCAACGGGGGAGCATCGATACGCAGTATTTT. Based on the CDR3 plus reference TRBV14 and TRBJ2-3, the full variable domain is EAGVTQFPSHSVIEKGQTVTLRCDPISGHDNLYWYRRVMGKEIKFLLHFVKESKQDESGMPNNRFLAERTGGTYSTLKVQPAELEDSGVYFCASSQRGSIDTQYFGPGTRLTVL.

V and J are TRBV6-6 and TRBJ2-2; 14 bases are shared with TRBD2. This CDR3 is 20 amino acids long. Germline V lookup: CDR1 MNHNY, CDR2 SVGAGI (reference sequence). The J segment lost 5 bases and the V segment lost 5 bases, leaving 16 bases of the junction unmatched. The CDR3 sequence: CASSNPRLAGGPKETGELFF. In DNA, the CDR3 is TGTGCCAGCAGTAACCCGAGACTAGCGGGAGGGCCAAAGGAGACCGGGGAGCTGTTTTTT.

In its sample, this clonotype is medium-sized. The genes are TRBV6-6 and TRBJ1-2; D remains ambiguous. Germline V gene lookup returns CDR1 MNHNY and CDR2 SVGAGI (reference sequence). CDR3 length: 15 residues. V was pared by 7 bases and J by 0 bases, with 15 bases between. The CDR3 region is CASTNFDGPNYGYTF. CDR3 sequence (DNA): TGTGCCAGCACCAACTTTGACGGGCCTAACTATGGCTACACCTTC.

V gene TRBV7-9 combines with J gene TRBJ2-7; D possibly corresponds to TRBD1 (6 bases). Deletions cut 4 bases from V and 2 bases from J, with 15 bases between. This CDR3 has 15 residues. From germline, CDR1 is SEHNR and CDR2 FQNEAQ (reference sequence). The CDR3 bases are TGTGCCAGCAGCTCACTCCGGGACACGGCCTACGAGCAGTACTTC. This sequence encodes CASSSLRDTAYEQYF.